A single sample gave rise to the 2 T cell receptor beta chains below, sequenced in a study of blood T cell repertoires in COVID-19. Profiled with immunoSEQ multiplex PCR; TCRdb holds only in-frame clones, not every one. Of 210,000 or so clones listed, roughly 85% are singletons. Input material: peripheral blood. Receptors originate from a woman between 18 and 30 years old who had recovered from COVID-19.

V usage is TRBV5-1 and J usage is TRBJ2-2; a possible D gene is TRBD2 (6 bases). This CDR3 is 15 amino acids long. The V end lost 3 bases, the J end lost 3 bases, and 12 bases lay between the germline ends. Germline V lookup: CDR1 SGHRS, CDR2 YFSETQ. The CDR3 DNA sequence: TGCGCCAGCAGCTCCCCAGGCGGGGACACCGGGGAGCTGTTTTTT. Translating it yields CASSSPGGDTGELFF.

V gene TRBV6-5 combines with J gene TRBJ1-2; 9 bases line up with TRBD1. Per the germline V gene, CDR1 is MNHEY and CDR2 is SVGAGI. Trimming cost V 0 bases and J 8 bases; bases outside gene matches: 7. The CDR3 runs 15 residues. As DNA, the CDR3 is TGTGCCAGCAGTTACTCCGGGACAGGGAAAGAAGGCTACACCTTC. Residues: CASSYSGTGKEGYTF.